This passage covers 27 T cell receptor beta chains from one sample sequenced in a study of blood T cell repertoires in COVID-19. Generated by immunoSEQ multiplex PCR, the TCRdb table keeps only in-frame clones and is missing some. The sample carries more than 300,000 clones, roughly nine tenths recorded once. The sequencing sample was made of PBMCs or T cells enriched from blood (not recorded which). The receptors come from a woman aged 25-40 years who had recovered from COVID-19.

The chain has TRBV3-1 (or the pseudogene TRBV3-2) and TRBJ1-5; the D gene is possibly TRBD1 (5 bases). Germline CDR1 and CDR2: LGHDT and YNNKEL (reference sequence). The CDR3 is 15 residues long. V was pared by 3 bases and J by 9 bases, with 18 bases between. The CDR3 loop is CASSQGDSSQGPQHF. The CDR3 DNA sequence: TGTGCCAGCAGCCAGGGCGACTCCTCGCAGGGGCCCCAGCATTTT.

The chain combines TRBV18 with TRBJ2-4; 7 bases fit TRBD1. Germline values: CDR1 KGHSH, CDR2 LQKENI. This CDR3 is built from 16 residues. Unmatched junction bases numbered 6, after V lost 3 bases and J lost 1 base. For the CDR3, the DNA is TGTGCCAGCTCACCCCCTACAGGGGATGCCAAAAACATTCAGTACTTC. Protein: CASSPPTGDAKNIQYF.

CDR3 protein: CAWSVPSGGPRNTGELFF. The CDR3 DNA follows: TGTGCCTGGAGTGTACCTAGCGGGGGGCCACGGAACACCGGGGAGCTGTTTTTT. The chain is built from TRBV30 and TRBJ2-2, with 11 bases fitting TRBD2. CDR3 length: 18 amino acids. Per the germline V gene, CDR1 is GTSNPN and CDR2 is SVGIG (reference sequence). V gave up 0 bases and J gave up 1 base; unmatched junction bases: 7.

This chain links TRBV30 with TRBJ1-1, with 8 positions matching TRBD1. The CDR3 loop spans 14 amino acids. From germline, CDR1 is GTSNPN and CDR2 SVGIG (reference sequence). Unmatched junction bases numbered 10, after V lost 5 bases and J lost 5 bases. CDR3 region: CAWGDDRGLTEAFF. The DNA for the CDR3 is TGTGCCTGGGGGGACGACAGGGGATTAACTGAAGCTTTCTTT.

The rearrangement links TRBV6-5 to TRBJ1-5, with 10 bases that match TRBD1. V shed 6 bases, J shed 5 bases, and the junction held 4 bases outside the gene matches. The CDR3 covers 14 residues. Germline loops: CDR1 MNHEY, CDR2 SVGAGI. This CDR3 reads CASRRQGADQPQHF. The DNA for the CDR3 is TGTGCCAGCAGAAGACAGGGGGCTGATCAGCCCCAGCATTTT.

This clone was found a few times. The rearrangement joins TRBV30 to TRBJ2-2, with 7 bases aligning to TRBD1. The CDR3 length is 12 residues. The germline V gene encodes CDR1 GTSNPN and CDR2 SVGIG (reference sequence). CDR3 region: CARGRNTGELFF. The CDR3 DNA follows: TGTGCAAGGGGGCGGAACACCGGGGAGCTGTTTTTT.

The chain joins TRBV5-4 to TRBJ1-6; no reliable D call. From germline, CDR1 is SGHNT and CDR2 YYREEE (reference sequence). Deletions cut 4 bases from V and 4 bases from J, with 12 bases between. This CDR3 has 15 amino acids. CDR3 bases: TGTGCCAGCAGCAAAAGGGAGAGTTATAATTCACCCCTCCACTTT. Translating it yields CASSKRESYNSPLHF.

CDR3 DNA: TGTGCCAGCAGCTTCACAGGGATCGGGGAGACCCAGTACTTC. This translates into CASSFTGIGETQYF. This chain joins TRBV7-9 and TRBJ2-5; D possibly corresponds to TRBD1 (6 bases). Germline V gene lookup returns CDR1 SEHNR and CDR2 FQNEAQ (reference sequence). The CDR3 consists of 14 residues. Trimming took 3 bases from V and 5 from J, leaving 13 bases between them.

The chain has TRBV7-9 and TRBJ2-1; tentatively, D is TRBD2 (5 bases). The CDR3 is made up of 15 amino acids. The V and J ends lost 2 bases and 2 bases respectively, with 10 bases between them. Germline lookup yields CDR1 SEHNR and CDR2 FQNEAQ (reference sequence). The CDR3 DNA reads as TGTGCCAGCAGCTTACTGGACTTACCCTACAATGAGCAGTTCTTC. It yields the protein CASSLLDLPYNEQFF.

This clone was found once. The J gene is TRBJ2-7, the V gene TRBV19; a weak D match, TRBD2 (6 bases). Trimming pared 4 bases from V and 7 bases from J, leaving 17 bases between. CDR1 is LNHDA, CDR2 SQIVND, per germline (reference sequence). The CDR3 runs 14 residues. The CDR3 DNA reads TGTGCCAGTAGTACCCTCGGAGGGATCGGTGAGCAGTACTTC. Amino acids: CASSTLGGIGEQYF.

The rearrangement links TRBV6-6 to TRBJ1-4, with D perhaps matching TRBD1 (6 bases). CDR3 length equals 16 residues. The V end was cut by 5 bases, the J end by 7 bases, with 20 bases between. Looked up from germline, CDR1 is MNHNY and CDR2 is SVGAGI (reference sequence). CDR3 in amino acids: CASSRNTGFDGEKLFF. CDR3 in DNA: TGTGCCAGCAGTCGAAATACAGGGTTCGATGGTGAAAAACTGTTTTTT.

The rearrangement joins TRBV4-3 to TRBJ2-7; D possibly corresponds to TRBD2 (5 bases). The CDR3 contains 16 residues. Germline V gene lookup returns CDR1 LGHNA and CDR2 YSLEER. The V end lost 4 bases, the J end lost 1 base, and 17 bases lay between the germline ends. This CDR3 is CASSRVAGLGSYEQYF. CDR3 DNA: TGCGCCAGCAGCCGGGTGGCGGGCCTGGGGTCCTACGAGCAGTACTTC.

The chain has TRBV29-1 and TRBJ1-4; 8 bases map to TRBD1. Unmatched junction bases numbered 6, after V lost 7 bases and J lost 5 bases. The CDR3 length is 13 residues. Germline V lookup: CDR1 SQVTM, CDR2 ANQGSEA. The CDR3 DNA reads TGCAGCGCAAACAGGGGGAACAATGAAAAACTGTTTTTT. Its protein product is CSANRGNNEKLFF.

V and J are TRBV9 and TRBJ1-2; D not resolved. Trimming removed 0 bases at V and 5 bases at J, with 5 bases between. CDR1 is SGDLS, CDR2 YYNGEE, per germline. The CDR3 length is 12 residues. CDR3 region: CASSVEQYGYTF. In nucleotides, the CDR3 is TGTGCCAGCAGCGTAGAACAGTATGGCTACACCTTC. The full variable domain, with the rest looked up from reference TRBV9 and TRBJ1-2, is DSGVTQTPKHLITATGQRVTLRCSPRSGDLSVYWYQQSLDQGLQFLIQYYNGEERAKGNILERFSAQQFPDLHSELNLSSLELGDSALYFCASSVEQYGYTFGSGTRLTVV.

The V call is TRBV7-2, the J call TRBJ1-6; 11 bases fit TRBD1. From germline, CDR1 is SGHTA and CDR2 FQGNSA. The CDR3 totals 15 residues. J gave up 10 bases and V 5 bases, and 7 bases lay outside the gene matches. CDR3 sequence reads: CASSLKGTGGSPLHF. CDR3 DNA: TGTGCCAGCAGCCTGAAAGGGACAGGGGGGTCACCCCTCCACTTT. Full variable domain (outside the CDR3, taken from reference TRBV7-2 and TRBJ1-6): GAGVSQSPSNKVTEKGKDVELRCDPISGHTALYWYRQSLGQGLEFLIYFQGNSAPDKSGLPSDRFSAERTGGSVSTLTIQRTQQEDSAVYLCASSLKGTGGSPLHFGNGTRLTVT.

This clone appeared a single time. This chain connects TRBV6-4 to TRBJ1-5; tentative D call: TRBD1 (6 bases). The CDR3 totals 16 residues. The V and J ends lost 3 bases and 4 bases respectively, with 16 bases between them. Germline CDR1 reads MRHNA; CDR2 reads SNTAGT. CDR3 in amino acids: CASSDLERQGNQPQHF. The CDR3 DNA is TGTGCCAGCAGTGATCTGGAGAGGCAGGGGAATCAGCCCCAGCATTTT.

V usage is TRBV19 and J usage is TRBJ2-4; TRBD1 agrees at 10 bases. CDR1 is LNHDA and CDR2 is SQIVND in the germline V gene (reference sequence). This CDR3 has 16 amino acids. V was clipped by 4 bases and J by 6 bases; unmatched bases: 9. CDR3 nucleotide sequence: TGTGCCAGTAGTACGGACAGGGGGTCCCATGGAAACATTCAGTACTTC. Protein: CASSTDRGSHGNIQYF.

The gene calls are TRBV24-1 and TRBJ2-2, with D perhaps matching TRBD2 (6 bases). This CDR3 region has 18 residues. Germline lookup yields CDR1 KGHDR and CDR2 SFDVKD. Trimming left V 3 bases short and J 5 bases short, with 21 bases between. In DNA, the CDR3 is TGTGCCACCAGTGATCGACTGGCGCCCGGGGGTAATACCGGGGAGCTGTTTTTT. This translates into CATSDRLAPGGNTGELFF.

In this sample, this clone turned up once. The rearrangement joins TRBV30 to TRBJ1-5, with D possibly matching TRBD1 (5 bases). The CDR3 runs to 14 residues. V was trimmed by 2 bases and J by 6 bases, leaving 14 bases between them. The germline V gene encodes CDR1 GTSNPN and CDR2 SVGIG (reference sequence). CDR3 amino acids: CAWSSGGVGQPQHF. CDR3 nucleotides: TGTGCCTGGAGTTCCGGGGGTGTGGGTCAGCCCCAGCATTTT.

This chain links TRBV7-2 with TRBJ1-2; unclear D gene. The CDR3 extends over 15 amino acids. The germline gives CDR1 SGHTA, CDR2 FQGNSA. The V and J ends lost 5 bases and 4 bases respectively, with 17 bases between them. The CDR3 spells CASSEMPGEGYGYTF. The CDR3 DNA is TGTGCCAGCAGCGAAATGCCAGGAGAGGGCTATGGCTACACCTTC.

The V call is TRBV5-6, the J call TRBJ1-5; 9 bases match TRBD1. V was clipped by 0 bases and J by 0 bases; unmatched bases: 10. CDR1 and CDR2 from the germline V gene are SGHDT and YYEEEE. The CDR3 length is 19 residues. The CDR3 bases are TGTGCCAGCAGCTTGGCCGGTGGGACAGGGCGTTTTAGCAATCAGCCCCAGCATTTT. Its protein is CASSLAGGTGRFSNQPQHF.

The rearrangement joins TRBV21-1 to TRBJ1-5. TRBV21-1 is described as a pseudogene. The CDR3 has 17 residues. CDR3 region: CASSNLKTGYSNQPQHF. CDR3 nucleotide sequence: TGTGCCAGCAGCAATCTCAAGACCGGGTATAGCAATCAGCCCCAGCATTTT.

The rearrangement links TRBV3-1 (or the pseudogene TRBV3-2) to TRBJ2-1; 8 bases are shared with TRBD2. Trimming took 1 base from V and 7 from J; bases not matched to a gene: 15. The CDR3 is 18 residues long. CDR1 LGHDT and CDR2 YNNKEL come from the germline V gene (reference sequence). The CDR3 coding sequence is TGTGCCAGCAGCCAAGGACGGTCCTCGGCGCGGGGGGTGAATGAGCAGTTCTTC. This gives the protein CASSQGRSSARGVNEQFF.

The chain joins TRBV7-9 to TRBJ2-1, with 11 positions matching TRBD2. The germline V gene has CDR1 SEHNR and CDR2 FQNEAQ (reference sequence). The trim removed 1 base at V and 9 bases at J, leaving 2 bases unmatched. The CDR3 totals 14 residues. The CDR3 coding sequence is TGTGCCAGCAGCTTAGACCTAGCGGGGGGTGAGCAGTTCTTC. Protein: CASSLDLAGGEQFF.

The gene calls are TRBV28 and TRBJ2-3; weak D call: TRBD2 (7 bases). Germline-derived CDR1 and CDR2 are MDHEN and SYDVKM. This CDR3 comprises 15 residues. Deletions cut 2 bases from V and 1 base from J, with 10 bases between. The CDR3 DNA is TGTGCCAGCAGTTTACCGGGGGGCCGCACAGATACGCAGTATTTT. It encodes CASSLPGGRTDTQYF.

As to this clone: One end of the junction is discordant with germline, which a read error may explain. CDR3 loop: CASSRELGKVLYEQYF. As DNA, the CDR3 is TGTGCTAGCAGCCGGGAGCTGGGTAAGGTTCTCTACGAGCAGTACTTC. The chain links TRBV7-7 to TRBJ2-7; tentative D call: TRBD2 (6 bases). Germline V lookup: CDR1 SSHAT, CDR2 FNYEAQ (reference sequence). This CDR3 is 16 amino acids long. Variable domain in full (rest from reference TRBV7-7 and TRBJ2-7): GAGVSQSPRYKVTKRGQDVTLRCDPISSHATLYWYQQALGQGPEFLTYFNYEAQPDKSGLPSDRFSAERPEGSISTLTIQRTEQRDSAMYRCASSRELGKVLYEQYFGPGTRLTVT.

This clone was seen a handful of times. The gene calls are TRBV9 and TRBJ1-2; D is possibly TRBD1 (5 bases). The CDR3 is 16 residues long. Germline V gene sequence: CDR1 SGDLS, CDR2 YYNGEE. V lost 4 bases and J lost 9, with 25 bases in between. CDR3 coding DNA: TGTGCCAGCAGCTCCGAGGTGGGGGGATCTACTGGGAGCTACACCTTC. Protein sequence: CASSSEVGGSTGSYTF.